The next 3 T cell receptor beta chains were all read from a single sample in a study of blood T cell repertoires in COVID-19. This table comes from immunoSEQ multiplex PCR, and its TCRdb copy is limited to in-frame clones, with some not included. The sample lists about 130,000 clones, more than 80% seen once, with 10% to 15% in the top ten. Sequencing was carried out using peripheral blood. Every receptor here comes from a woman aged 55-69 years with acute or convalescent COVID-19.

In nucleotides, the CDR3 is TGCGCCAGCAGTGAGTCGCCTCGGGGGGGCCGAGATACGCAGTATTTT. Its protein product is CASSESPRGGRDTQYF. The chain joins TRBV10-1 to TRBJ2-3, with 8 bases matching TRBD2. CDR1 WNHNN and CDR2 SYGVQD come from the germline V gene (reference sequence). The CDR3 totals 16 residues. J gave up 5 bases and V 0 bases, and 7 bases lay outside the gene matches.

The chain recombines TRBV6-5 with TRBJ1-5; TRBD1 matches 7 bases. Germline values: CDR1 MNHEY, CDR2 SVGAGI. CDR3 size: 14 residues. V trimming: 6 bases; J trimming: 4 bases; junction bases outside the gene matches: 6. CDR3 coding DNA: TGTGCCAGCAGGGATACAGGGGAGAATCAGCCCCAGCATTTT. Its protein product is CASRDTGENQPQHF.

The rearrangement uses TRBV6-6 and TRBJ1-5; 9 nucleotides align to TRBD1. There are 15 residues in the CDR3. In germline, CDR1 is MNHNY, CDR2 SVGAGI (reference sequence). Trimming removed 6 bases from V and 5 bases from J; junction bases left unmatched: 8. The CDR3 spells CASSPRDRADQPQHF. As DNA, the CDR3 is TGTGCCAGCAGCCCCCGGGACAGGGCGGATCAGCCCCAGCATTTT.